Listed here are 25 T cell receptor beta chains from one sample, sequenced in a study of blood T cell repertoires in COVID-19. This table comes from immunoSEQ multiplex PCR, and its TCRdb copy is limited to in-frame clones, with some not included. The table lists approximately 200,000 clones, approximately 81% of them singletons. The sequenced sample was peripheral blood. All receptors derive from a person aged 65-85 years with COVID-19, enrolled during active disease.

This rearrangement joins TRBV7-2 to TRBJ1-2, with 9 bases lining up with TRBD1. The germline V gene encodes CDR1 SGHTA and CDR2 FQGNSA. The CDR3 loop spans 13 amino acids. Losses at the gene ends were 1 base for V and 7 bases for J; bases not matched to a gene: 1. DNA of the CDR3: TGTGCCAGCAGCTTAGGGGACAGGGCTGGCTACACCTTC. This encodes CASSLGDRAGYTF.

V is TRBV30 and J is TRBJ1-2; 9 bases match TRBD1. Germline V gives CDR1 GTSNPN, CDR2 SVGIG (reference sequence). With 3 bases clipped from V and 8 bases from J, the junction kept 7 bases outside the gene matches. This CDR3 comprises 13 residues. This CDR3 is CAWRGQGREGYTF. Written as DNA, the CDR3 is TGTGCCTGGAGAGGACAGGGGAGAGAGGGCTACACCTTC.

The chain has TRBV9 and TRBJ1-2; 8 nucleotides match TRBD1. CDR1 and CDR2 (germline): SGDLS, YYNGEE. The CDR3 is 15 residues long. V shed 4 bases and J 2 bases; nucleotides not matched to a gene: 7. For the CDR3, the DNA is TGTGCCAGCAGCCCAAGGACAGGGTTAAACTATGGCTACACCTTC. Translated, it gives CASSPRTGLNYGYTF.

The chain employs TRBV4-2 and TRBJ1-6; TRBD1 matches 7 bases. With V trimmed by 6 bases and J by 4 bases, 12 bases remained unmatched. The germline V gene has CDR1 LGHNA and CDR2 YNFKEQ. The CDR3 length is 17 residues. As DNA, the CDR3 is TGTGCCAGCAGTCGGACAGGACCCCCGAAGTATAATTCACCCCTCCACTTT. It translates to CASSRTGPPKYNSPLHF.

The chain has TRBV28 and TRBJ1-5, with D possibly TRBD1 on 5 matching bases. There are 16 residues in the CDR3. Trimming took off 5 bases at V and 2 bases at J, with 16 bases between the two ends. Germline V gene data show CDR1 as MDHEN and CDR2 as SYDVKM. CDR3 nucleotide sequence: TGTGCCAGCAGTCCCGGGGGGTCAGGGCGCAATCAGCCCCAGCATTTT. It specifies CASSPGGSGRNQPQHF.

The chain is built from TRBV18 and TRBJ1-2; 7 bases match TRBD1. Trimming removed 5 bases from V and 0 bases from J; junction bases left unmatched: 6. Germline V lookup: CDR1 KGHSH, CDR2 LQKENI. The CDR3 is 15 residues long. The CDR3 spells CASSVTGEANYGYTF. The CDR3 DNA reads TGTGCCAGCTCAGTAACAGGGGAAGCTAACTATGGCTACACCTTC. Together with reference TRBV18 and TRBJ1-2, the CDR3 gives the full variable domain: NAGVMQNPRHLVRRRGQEARLRCSPMKGHSHVYWYRQLPEEGLKFMVYLQKENIIDESGMPKERFSAEFPKEGPSILRIQQVVRGDSAAYFCASSVTGEANYGYTFGSGTRLTVV.

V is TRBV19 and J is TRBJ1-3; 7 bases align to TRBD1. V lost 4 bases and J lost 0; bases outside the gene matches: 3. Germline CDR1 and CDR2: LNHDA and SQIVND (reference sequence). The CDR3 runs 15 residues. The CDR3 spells CASSTGTDSGNTIYF. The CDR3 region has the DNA TGTGCCAGTAGTACCGGGACAGACTCTGGAAACACCATATATTTT.

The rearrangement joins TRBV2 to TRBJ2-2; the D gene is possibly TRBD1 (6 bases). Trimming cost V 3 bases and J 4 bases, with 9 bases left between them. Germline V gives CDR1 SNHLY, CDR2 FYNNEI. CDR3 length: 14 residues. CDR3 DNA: TGTGCCAGCAGTGAGGGGGCAGGCACCGGGGAGCTGTTTTTT. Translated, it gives CASSEGAGTGELFF. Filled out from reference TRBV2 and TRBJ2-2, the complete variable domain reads EPEVTQTPSHQVTQMGQEVILRCVPISNHLYFYWYRQILGQKVEFLVSFYNNEISEKSEIFDDQFSVERPDGSNFTLKIRSTKLEDSAMYFCASSEGAGTGELFFGEGSRLTVL.

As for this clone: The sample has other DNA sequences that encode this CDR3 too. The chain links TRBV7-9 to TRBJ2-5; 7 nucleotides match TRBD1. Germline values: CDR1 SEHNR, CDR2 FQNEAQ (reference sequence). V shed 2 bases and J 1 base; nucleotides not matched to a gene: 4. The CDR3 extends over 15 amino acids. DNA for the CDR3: TGTGCCAGCAGCTTAAGACAGGGACGCCAAGAGACCCAGTACTTC. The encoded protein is CASSLRQGRQETQYF. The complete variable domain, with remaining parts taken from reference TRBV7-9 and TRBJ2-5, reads DTGVSQNPRHKITKRGQNVTFRCDPISEHNRLYWYRQTLGQGPEFLTYFQNEAQLEKSRLLSDRFSAERPKGSFSTLEIQRTEQGDSAMYLCASSLRQGRQETQYFGPGTRLLVL.

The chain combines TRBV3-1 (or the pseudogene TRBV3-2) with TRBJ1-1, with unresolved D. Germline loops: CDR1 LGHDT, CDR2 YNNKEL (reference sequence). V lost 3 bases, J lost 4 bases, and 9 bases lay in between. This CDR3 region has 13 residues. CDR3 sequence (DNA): TGTGCCAGCAGCCAGGCGGCCTCCACTGAAGCTTTCTTT. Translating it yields CASSQAASTEAFF.

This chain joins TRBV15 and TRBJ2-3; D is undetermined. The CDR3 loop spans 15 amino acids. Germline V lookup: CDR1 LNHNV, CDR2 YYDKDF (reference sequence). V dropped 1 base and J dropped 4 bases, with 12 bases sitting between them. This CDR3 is CATSRAPKRSDTQYF. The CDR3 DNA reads TGTGCCACCAGCAGAGCACCTAAAAGATCAGATACGCAGTATTTT.

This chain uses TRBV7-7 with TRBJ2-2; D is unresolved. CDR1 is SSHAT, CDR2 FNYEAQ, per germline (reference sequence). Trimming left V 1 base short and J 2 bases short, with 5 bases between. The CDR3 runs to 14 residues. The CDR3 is CASSLGQNTGELFF. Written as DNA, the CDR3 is TGTGCCAGCAGCTTAGGGCAAAACACCGGGGAGCTGTTTTTT.

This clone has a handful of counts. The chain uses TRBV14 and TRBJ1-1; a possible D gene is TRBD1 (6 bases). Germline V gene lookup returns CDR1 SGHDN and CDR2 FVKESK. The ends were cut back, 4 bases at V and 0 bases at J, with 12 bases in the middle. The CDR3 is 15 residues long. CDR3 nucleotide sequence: TGTGCCAGCAGCCCACACAGGGAGATGAACACTGAAGCTTTCTTT. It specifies CASSPHREMNTEAFF.

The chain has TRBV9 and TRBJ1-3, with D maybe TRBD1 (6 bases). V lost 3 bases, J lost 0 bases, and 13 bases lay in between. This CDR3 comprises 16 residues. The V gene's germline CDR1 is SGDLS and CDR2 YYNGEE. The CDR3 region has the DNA TGTGCCAGCAGCGCACTACAGGGTGGCTCTGGAAACACCATATATTTT. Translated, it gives CASSALQGGSGNTIYF. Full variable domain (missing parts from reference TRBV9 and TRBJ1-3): DSGVTQTPKHLITATGQRVTLRCSPRSGDLSVYWYQQSLDQGLQFLIQYYNGEERAKGNILERFSAQQFPDLHSELNLSSLELGDSALYFCASSALQGGSGNTIYFGEGSWLTVV.

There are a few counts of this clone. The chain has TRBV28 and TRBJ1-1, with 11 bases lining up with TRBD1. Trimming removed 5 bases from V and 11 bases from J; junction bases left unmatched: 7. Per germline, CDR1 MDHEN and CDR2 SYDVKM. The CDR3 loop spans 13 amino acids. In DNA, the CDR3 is TGTGCCAGCAGTCTCAGGACAGGGGGCGATGCTTTCTTT. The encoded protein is CASSLRTGGDAFF.

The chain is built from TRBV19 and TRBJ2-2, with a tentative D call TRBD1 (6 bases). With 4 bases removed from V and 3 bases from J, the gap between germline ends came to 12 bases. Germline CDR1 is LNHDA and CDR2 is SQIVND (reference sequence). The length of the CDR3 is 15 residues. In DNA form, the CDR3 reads TGTGCCAGTAGTAAGGACAGTAGGGACACCGGGGAGCTGTTTTTT. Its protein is CASSKDSRDTGELFF.

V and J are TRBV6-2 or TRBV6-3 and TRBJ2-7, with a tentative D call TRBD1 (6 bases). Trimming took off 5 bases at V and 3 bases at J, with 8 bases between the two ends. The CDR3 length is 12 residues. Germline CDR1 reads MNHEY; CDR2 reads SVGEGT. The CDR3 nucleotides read TGTGCCAGCAGTACAGGGAACTACGAGCAGTACTTC. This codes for CASSTGNYEQYF.

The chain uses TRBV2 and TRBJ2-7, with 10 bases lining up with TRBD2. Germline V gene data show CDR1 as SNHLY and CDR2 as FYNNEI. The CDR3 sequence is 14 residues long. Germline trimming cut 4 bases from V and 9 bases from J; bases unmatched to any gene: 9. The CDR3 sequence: CASSGASGSSRQYF. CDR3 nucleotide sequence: TGTGCCAGCAGTGGGGCTAGCGGGAGTAGCAGGCAGTACTTC.

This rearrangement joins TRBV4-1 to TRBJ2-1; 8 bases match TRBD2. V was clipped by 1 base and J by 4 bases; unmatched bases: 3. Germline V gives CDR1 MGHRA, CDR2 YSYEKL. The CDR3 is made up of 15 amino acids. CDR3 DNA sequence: TGCGCCAGCAGCCAAGCGACTAGCGTTTACAATGAGCAGTTCTTC. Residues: CASSQATSVYNEQFF.

The CDR3 DNA reads as TGTGCCAGCAGTGCGCAATTCGGGCAATTCGGGACGGAGGGACGTGGCTACACCTTC. It specifies CASSAQFGQFGTEGRGYTF. The V call is TRBV2, the J call TRBJ1-2; possible D gene TRBD1, 5 bases. The length of the CDR3 is 19 residues. Trimming took 4 bases from V and 7 from J, leaving 31 bases between them. Germline loops: CDR1 SNHLY, CDR2 FYNNEI. Full variable domain (remainder filled in from reference TRBV2 and TRBJ1-2): EPEVTQTPSHQVTQMGQEVILRCVPISNHLYFYWYRQILGQKVEFLVSFYNNEISEKSEIFDDQFSVERPDGSNFTLKIRSTKLEDSAMYFCASSAQFGQFGTEGRGYTFGSGTRLTVV.

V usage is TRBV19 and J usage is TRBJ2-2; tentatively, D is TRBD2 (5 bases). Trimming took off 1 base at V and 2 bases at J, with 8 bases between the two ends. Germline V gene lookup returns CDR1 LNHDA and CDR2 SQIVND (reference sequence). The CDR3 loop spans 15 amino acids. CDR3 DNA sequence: TGTGCCAGTAGTATAGCTCGGGGAAACACCGGGGAGCTGTTTTTT. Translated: CASSIARGNTGELFF.

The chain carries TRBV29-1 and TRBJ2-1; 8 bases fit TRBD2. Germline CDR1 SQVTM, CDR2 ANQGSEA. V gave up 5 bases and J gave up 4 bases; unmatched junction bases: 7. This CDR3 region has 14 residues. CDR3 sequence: CSVPGGGNYNEQFF. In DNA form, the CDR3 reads TGCAGCGTTCCTGGCGGGGGGAATTACAATGAGCAGTTCTTC.

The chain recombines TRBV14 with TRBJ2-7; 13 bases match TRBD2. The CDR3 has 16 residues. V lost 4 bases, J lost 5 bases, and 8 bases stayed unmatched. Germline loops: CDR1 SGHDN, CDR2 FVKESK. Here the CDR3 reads CASSPLRLAGGNEQYF. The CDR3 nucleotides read TGTGCCAGCAGCCCCCTTCGACTAGCGGGAGGAAACGAGCAGTACTTC.

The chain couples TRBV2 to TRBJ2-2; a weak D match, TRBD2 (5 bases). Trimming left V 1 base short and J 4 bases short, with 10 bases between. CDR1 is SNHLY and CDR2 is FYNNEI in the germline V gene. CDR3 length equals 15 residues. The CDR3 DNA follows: TGTGCCAGCAGTGAAGGCAAGAGGGTCACCGGGGAGCTGTTTTTT. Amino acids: CASSEGKRVTGELFF. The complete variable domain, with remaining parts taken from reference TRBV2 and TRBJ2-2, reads EPEVTQTPSHQVTQMGQEVILRCVPISNHLYFYWYRQILGQKVEFLVSFYNNEISEKSEIFDDQFSVERPDGSNFTLKIRSTKLEDSAMYFCASSEGKRVTGELFFGEGSRLTVL.

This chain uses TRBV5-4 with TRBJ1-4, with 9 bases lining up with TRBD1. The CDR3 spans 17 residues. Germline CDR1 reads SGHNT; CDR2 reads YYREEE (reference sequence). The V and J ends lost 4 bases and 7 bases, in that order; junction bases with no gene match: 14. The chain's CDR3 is CASSPWTGALATEKLFF. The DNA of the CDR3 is TGTGCCAGCAGCCCTTGGACAGGGGCTCTGGCTACTGAAAAACTGTTTTTT.